The present T cell receptor (beta chain) was sequenced within a study of control samples from healthy donors and cancer patients. Using immunoSEQ multiplex PCR, the repertoire was profiled, and TCRdb retains in-frame clones only, with some absent. The repertoire holds 76,000 or so clones, approximately 88% seen once, with approximately 8.8% in the top ten. The sample was PBMCs. The origin of this receptor is a woman aged 50 to 60 with colorectal cancer.

Written as DNA, the CDR3 is TGTGCCAGCAGTTTAATGCGGGCCCCCTGGGGTGAGCAGTTCTTC. Amino acids: CASSLMRAPWGEQFF. The V and J genes are TRBV28 and TRBJ2-1; a weak D match, TRBD2 (5 bases). The germline V gene has CDR1 MDHEN and CDR2 SYDVKM. This CDR3 comprises 15 residues. V was shortened by 2 bases and J by 9 bases, with 17 bases between the two germline ends.